This entry lists 31 T cell receptor beta chains sequenced from one sample in a study of spatial heterogeneity in lung cancer (dated by TCRdb to the late 2010s). The time point label of this sample denotes: sample taken at primary tumor resection. Without any cell sorting, TCR sequencing was performed on whole RNA extracted either from tumor and nontumor lung tissue or from cryopreserved PBMC samples. The method was 5' RACE. The sequencer listed for this sample is NextSeq 500. The public reads were quality trimmed at Q25 with fastp and then assembled into clones with MiXCR by TCRdb, keeping productive beta chains. Here each entry gathers all rows of one CDR3 protein and keeps the most common genes and DNA. Present in this sample are 65,000 to 85,000 distinct CDR3 sequences, about a fifth of which were seen just once. The ten largest clones represent roughly 6.2% of the sample. This material consisted of PBMCs, taken at surgery. All receptors derive from a male donor with early-stage non-small cell lung cancer.

The chain recombines TRBV5-1 with TRBJ2-2; D assignment may be TRBD1 or TRBD2 (5 bases each). This CDR3 has 15 residues. The V end lost 0 bases, the J end lost 3 bases, and 9 bases lay between the germline ends. CDR1 and CDR2 (germline): SGHRS, YFSETQ. The CDR3 DNA follows: TGCGCCAGCAGCTTGGGAGGGGCCGACACCGGGGAGCTGTTTTTT. This encodes CASSLGGADTGELFF.

This clonotype appeared a few times. V gene TRBV19 combines with J gene TRBJ1-2, with 8 bases identical to TRBD1. The CDR3 totals 14 residues. V lost 4 bases, J lost 3 bases, and 4 bases stayed unmatched. Germline-derived CDR1 and CDR2 are LNHDA and SQIVND (reference sequence). CDR3 DNA: TGTGCCAGTAGTACACAGGGGGTATACTATGGCTACACCTTC. This gives the protein CASSTQGVYYGYTF.

The chain recombines TRBV19 with TRBJ2-2; perhaps TRBD2 as D (5 bases). The V and J ends lost 3 bases and 7 bases respectively, with 9 bases between them. CDR1 LNHDA and CDR2 SQIVND come from the germline V gene (reference sequence). The CDR3 is made up of 13 amino acids. CDR3 nucleotides: TGTGCCAGTAGTATTCGGGGTTACGGGGAGCTGTTTTTT. This translates into CASSIRGYGELFF.

The CDR3: CATSRWTASGNTIYF. Written as DNA, the CDR3 is TGTGCCACCAGCAGATGGACAGCCTCTGGAAACACCATATATTTT. V is TRBV15 and J is TRBJ1-3, with a weak D call TRBD1 (6 bases). The CDR3 totals 15 residues. The V end was cut by 2 bases, the J end by 0 bases, with 8 bases between. Germline assignment: CDR1 LNHNV and CDR2 YYDKDF (reference sequence). Filled out from reference TRBV15 and TRBJ1-3, the complete variable domain reads DAMVIQNPRYQVTQFGKPVTLSCSQTLNHNVMYWYQQKSSQAPKLLFHYYDKDFNNEADTPDNFQSRRPNTSFCFLDIRSPGLGDTAMYLCATSRWTASGNTIYFGEGSWLTVV.

The gene calls are TRBV7-9 and TRBJ2-3, with D possibly called TRBD1 or TRBD2 (5 bases each). V was shortened by 6 bases and J by 2 bases, with 18 bases between the two germline ends. CDR1 is SEHNR, CDR2 FQNEAQ, per germline (reference sequence). This CDR3 region has 16 residues. Here the CDR3 reads CASSPLGERNTDTQYF. The CDR3 coding sequence is TGTGCCAGCAGTCCGTTGGGGGAACGGAACACAGATACGCAGTATTTT. The whole variable domain, remainder taken from reference TRBV7-9 and TRBJ2-3, is DTGVSQNPRHKITKRGQNVTFRCDPISEHNRLYWYRQTLGQGPEFLTYFQNEAQLEKSRLLSDRFSAERPKGSFSTLEIQRTEQGDSAMYLCASSPLGERNTDTQYFGPGTRLTVL.

The sample holds a few counts of this clonotype. The rearrangement uses TRBV7-8 and TRBJ1-5; possibly TRBD1 for D (6 bases). The V end lost 5 bases, the J end lost 2 bases, and 19 bases lay between the germline ends. The CDR3 is 17 residues long. Germline loops: CDR1 SGHVS, CDR2 FQNEAQ. The CDR3, as DNA: TGTGCCAGCAGCCCGCAAGCCGGGACACCGGGCAATCAGCCCCAGCATTTT. Protein: CASSPQAGTPGNQPQHF.

This sequence joins TRBV9 and TRBJ2-3; 7 bases align to TRBD2. CDR3 length equals 16 residues. CDR1 is SGDLS and CDR2 is YYNGEE in the germline V gene. Trimming removed 1 base from V and 4 bases from J; junction bases left unmatched: 9. The DNA for the CDR3 is TGTGCCAGCAGCGTAAGGAGCGGGACTTACGCAGATACGCAGTATTTT. Residues: CASSVRSGTYADTQYF. Together with reference TRBV9 and TRBJ2-3, the CDR3 gives the full variable domain: DSGVTQTPKHLITATGQRVTLRCSPRSGDLSVYWYQQSLDQGLQFLIQYYNGEERAKGNILERFSAQQFPDLHSELNLSSLELGDSALYFCASSVRSGTYADTQYFGPGTRLTVL.

The V gene is TRBV12-3 or TRBV12-4, the J gene TRBJ1-4; 7 bases are shared with TRBD1. The CDR3 has 15 residues. J was trimmed by 3 bases and V by 2 bases; bases with no gene match: 3. This CDR3 is CASSLSGGPNEKLFF. DNA of the CDR3: TGTGCCAGCAGTTTATCAGGGGGGCCTAATGAAAAACTGTTTTTT.

This rearrangement joins TRBV6-5 to TRBJ2-3; 8 nucleotides agree with TRBD2. Germline V lookup: CDR1 MNHEY, CDR2 SVGAGI. This CDR3 region has 16 residues. V lost 3 bases, J lost 5 bases, and 10 bases stayed unmatched. The CDR3 nucleotides are TGTGCCAGCAGTTATGGGGCTAGCGGGTGGAGAGATACGCAGTATTTT. Amino acid sequence: CASSYGASGWRDTQYF.

This clonotype was picked up a small number of times. The gene calls are TRBV18 and TRBJ1-4; possibly TRBD1 for D (6 bases). V dropped 2 bases and J dropped 7 bases, with 11 bases sitting between them. This CDR3 is 14 amino acids long. Germline assignment: CDR1 KGHSH and CDR2 LQKENI. The CDR3 spells CASSPMGAREKLFF. The CDR3, as DNA: TGTGCCAGCTCACCAATGGGGGCCCGTGAAAAACTGTTTTTT.

This clonotype is medium-sized (0.01 to 0.1%) within its sample. V is TRBV5-5 and J is TRBJ1-1; D uncertain. Trimming stripped 2 bases from V and 5 bases from J, with 4 bases between. This CDR3 has 11 amino acids. Germline V gene lookup returns CDR1 SGHKS and CDR2 YYEKEE (reference sequence). CDR3 coding DNA: TGTGCCAGCAGCTTAAGGACTGAAGCTTTCTTT. This codes for CASSLRTEAFF.

This clonotype was observed a few times. This chain links TRBV4-2 with TRBJ2-7; perhaps D is TRBD1 or TRBD2 (5 bases each). Trimming took off 0 bases at V and 2 bases at J, with 14 bases between the two ends. Germline V CDR1 and CDR2: LGHNA, YNFKEQ. The CDR3 is 16 residues long. CDR3 nucleotides: TGTGCCAGCAGCCAAGACGCTGGGGGTATTACCTACGAGCAGTACTTC. Protein sequence: CASSQDAGGITYEQYF.

The chain employs TRBV4-2 and TRBJ2-3; 14 nucleotides agree with TRBD2. J was trimmed by 3 bases and V by 4 bases; bases with no gene match: 3. The CDR3 runs to 16 residues. Germline-derived CDR1 and CDR2 are LGHNA and YNFKEQ. This CDR3 is CASSRGTSGSTDTQYF. As DNA, the CDR3 is TGTGCCAGCAGCCGAGGGACTAGCGGGAGTACAGATACGCAGTATTTT.

The table lists this clonotype with a few counts. This chain uses TRBV5-6 with TRBJ1-2; 7 bases line up with TRBD1. V trimming: 2 bases; J trimming: 6 bases; junction bases outside the gene matches: 4. The CDR3 consists of 13 residues. Germline loops: CDR1 SGHDT, CDR2 YYEEEE. This CDR3 is CASSLPQGDGYTF. CDR3 sequence (DNA): TGTGCCAGCAGCTTACCCCAGGGGGATGGCTACACCTTC. Variable domain in full (rest from reference TRBV5-6 and TRBJ1-2): DAGVTQSPTHLIKTRGQQVTLRCSPKSGHDTVSWYQQALGQGPQFIFQYYEEEERQRGNFPDRFSGHQFPNYSSELNVNALLLGDSALYLCASSLPQGDGYTFGSGTRLTVV.

This chain links TRBV5-6 with TRBJ1-1; D may be TRBD1 (6 bases). The V and J ends lost 6 bases and 2 bases respectively, with 23 bases between them. The germline gives CDR1 SGHDT, CDR2 YYEEEE. The CDR3 has 17 residues. In DNA form, the CDR3 reads TGTGCCAGCACCCTTAGACGGACAGAGGGTTACAACACTGAAGCTTTCTTT. It encodes CASTLRRTEGYNTEAFF.

J is TRBJ1-2 and V is TRBV5-8; 7 nucleotides align to TRBD1. The CDR3 sequence is 13 residues long. CDR1 and CDR2 from the germline V gene are SGHTS and YDEGEE. The V gene end was trimmed by 2 bases and the J gene end by 5 bases; junction bases not matched to a gene: 3. The CDR3 sequence is CASSFDRDYGYTF. The DNA for the CDR3 is TGTGCCAGCAGCTTTGACAGGGATTATGGCTACACCTTC.

This clonotype has a handful of counts. This rearrangement joins TRBV4-3 to TRBJ2-3; TRBD2 aligns across 9 bases. Germline trimming cut 3 bases from V and 6 bases from J; bases unmatched to any gene: 10. Germline V gene data show CDR1 as LGHNA and CDR2 as YSLEER. The length of the CDR3 is 16 residues. The CDR3 coding sequence is TGCGCCAGCAGCCAGAGTTTAGCGGGGGTTACGGATACGCAGTATTTT. This codes for CASSQSLAGVTDTQYF.

This clonotype is a singleton in its sample. The chain has TRBV7-2 and TRBJ1-3; no clear D. The V gene's germline CDR1 is SGHTA and CDR2 FQGNSA. The CDR3 covers 13 residues. The V gene lost 7 bases and the J gene lost 8 bases, with 15 bases spanning the gap. The DNA of the CDR3 is TGTGCCAGCACCCTCGCGCTTCGGGACACCATATATTTT. The encoded protein is CASTLALRDTIYF.

J is TRBJ2-1 and V is TRBV24-1; D is undetermined. The CDR3 totals 12 residues. Deletions cut 0 bases from V and 9 bases from J, with 5 bases between. The germline V gene encodes CDR1 KGHDR and CDR2 SFDVKD. In DNA form, the CDR3 reads TGTGCCACCAGTGATTTGTGGGGTGAGCAGTTCTTC. Its protein product is CATSDLWGEQFF.

The chain couples TRBV4-1 to TRBJ2-7; 10 bases line up with TRBD2. Trimming at V came to 4 bases and at J to 4 bases, leaving 7 bases not matched to a gene. The CDR3 covers 15 residues. Germline CDR1 reads MGHRA; CDR2 reads YSYEKL. As DNA, the CDR3 is TGCGCCAGCAGCCCGGTAGCGGGAGGACCTTACGAGCAGTACTTC. This codes for CASSPVAGGPYEQYF.

The genes are TRBV5-1 and TRBJ2-7; D possibly matches TRBD1 or TRBD2 (6 bases each). The germline V gene has CDR1 SGHRS and CDR2 YFSETQ. The ends were cut back, 3 bases at V and 2 bases at J, with 18 bases in the middle. This CDR3 has 16 residues. CDR3 sequence reads: CASSSGPGAGTYEQYF. For the CDR3, the DNA is TGCGCCAGCAGCTCTGGACCGGGGGCTGGTACCTACGAGCAGTACTTC.

The chain uses TRBV20-1 and TRBJ2-7; D tentatively reads TRBD1 or TRBD2 (5 bases each). Trimming shortened V by 2 bases and J by 5 bases, and 16 bases separated the two germline ends. The length of the CDR3 is 14 residues. Germline lookup yields CDR1 DFQATT and CDR2 SNEGSKA (reference sequence). The CDR3 nucleotides read TGCAGTGCTAGACCCCCTAGGGACCTCGACGAGCAGTACTTC. It encodes CSARPPRDLDEQYF.

This clonotype was recorded a few times. This chain uses TRBV10-3 with TRBJ2-5, with 7 bases matching TRBD1. There are 14 residues in the CDR3. CDR1 is ENHRY, CDR2 SYGVKD, per germline. Trimming took 6 bases from V and 2 from J; bases not matched to a gene: 6. In DNA, the CDR3 is TGTGCCATCAGCTCCGGGACAGAACAAGAGACCCAGTACTTC. Its translation is CAISSGTEQETQYF.

This clonotype has a handful of counts. This chain uses TRBV25-1 with TRBJ2-7; D is uncertain. V dropped 4 bases and J dropped 0 bases, with 13 bases sitting between them. There are 15 residues in the CDR3. Per germline, CDR1 MGHDK and CDR2 SYGVNS. CDR3 DNA sequence: TGTGCCAGCAGTGGGTCAGACCGGGCCTCCTACGAGCAGTACTTC. Translation: CASSGSDRASYEQYF.

The CDR3 region is CASSPRVLETQYF. The CDR3 DNA sequence: TGTGCCAGCAGCCCTCGGGTCTTGGAGACCCAGTACTTC. The chain has TRBV7-9 and TRBJ2-5; no definite D call. Trimming left V 5 bases short and J 5 bases short, with 12 bases between. The germline V gene has CDR1 SEHNR and CDR2 FQNEAQ (reference sequence). The CDR3 totals 13 residues.

This clonotype was detected many times. V and J are TRBV7-2 and TRBJ2-6, with unresolved D. V was pared by 5 bases and J by 1 base, with 9 bases between. The CDR3 covers 15 residues. In germline, CDR1 is SGHTA, CDR2 FQGNSA. Here the CDR3 reads CASSPAASGANVLTF. The CDR3 bases are TGTGCCAGCAGCCCCGCGGCTTCTGGGGCCAACGTCCTGACTTTC.

V usage is TRBV10-3 and J usage is TRBJ2-3; TRBD2 aligns across 13 bases. Germline CDR1 and CDR2: ENHRY and SYGVKD. CDR3 size: 14 residues. V lost 10 bases to trimming and J lost 5 bases; unmatched junction nucleotides: 6. CDR3 sequence reads: CASGLAGERDTQYF. CDR3 DNA sequence: TGTGCCAGTGGACTAGCGGGAGAACGAGATACGCAGTATTTT.

This clonotype was seen a handful of times. This sequence joins TRBV7-9 and TRBJ1-4; 8 bases match TRBD1. Germline V gene sequence: CDR1 SEHNR, CDR2 FQNEAQ (reference sequence). The trim removed 5 bases at V and 8 bases at J, leaving 7 bases unmatched. This CDR3 comprises 14 residues. CDR3 bases: TGTGCCAGCAGCCCAGGACAGGGTCGGGAAAAACTGTTTTTT. Amino acids: CASSPGQGREKLFF.

At least ten counts were recorded for this clonotype. The chain links TRBV7-2 to TRBJ1-2; D might be TRBD1 (5 bases). Trimming took off 5 bases at V and 5 bases at J, with 12 bases between the two ends. CDR1 is SGHTA, CDR2 FQGNSA, per germline. The CDR3 spans 13 residues. Here the CDR3 DNA reads TGTGCCAGCAGCCGACAGTACCAATATGGCTACACCTTC. It encodes CASSRQYQYGYTF.

This clonotype was counted between two and nine times. The rearrangement joins TRBV7-2 to TRBJ1-6; a weak D match, TRBD1 (5 bases). V gave up 4 bases and J gave up 4 bases, with 8 bases separating them. CDR1 SGHTA and CDR2 FQGNSA come from the germline V gene. This CDR3 contains 14 residues. CDR3 protein: CASSSGGYNSPLHF. Written as DNA, the CDR3 is TGTGCCAGCAGCTCTGGGGGGTATAATTCACCCCTCCACTTT.

The chain has TRBV5-1 and TRBJ2-5; no reliable D call. V lost 3 bases to trimming and J lost 2 bases, with 5 bases between them. The length of the CDR3 is 12 residues. Germline assignment: CDR1 SGHRS and CDR2 YFSETQ. CDR3 DNA: TGCGCCAGCAGCTCCCAACAAGAGACCCAGTACTTC. This encodes CASSSQQETQYF.